This T cell receptor (beta chain) appears in the sequencing data of a study of T cell repertoires in aging, cancer and after chemotherapy. Study-level findings and limits: Across the chemotherapy interval, each cancer cohort showed higher median generation probability, suggesting thymic rebound. No conclusions about immunological memory after chemotherapy can be drawn from the repertoire data. Healthy donors lost TCR diversity with age mainly through richness, cancer patients through richness and evenness.

A mixed TRB-A/B primer pool amplified rearranged TRB by multiplex touch-down PCR. TCRdb fed the multiplex PCR reads into MiXCR, producing one record per CDR3 protein. This table holds about 5,000 distinct CDR3 sequences, 31% found once. Amplification of TCR beta used genomic DNA extracted from peripheral blood. To note about this clonotype: Its antigen remains unknown.

Trimming cost V 0 bases and J 3 bases, with 9 bases left between them. Germline values: CDR1 SGHNT, CDR2 YYREEE (reference sequence). The CDR3 spans 14 residues. Sequenced: blood. This sequence was found in a human donor with a blood cancer. The donor label of this sample is uncertain. The chain recombines TRBV5-4 with TRBJ1-2; tentative D call: TRBD1 (5 bases). In DNA, the CDR3 is TGTGCCAGCAGCTTGGGCAGGGAGTACTATGGCTACACCTTC. Its protein is CASSLGREYYGYTF.